Presented here are 13 T cell receptor beta chains from one specimen sequenced in a study of T cells in Graves' hyperthyroidism and ophthalmopathy. From RNA transcripts, TCR beta CDR3 regions were amplified. RT-PCR in the first round (using the HTBI primer set) targeted the TCR CDR3. Using its own MiXCR run on the multiplex PCR reads, TCRdb lists one record per CDR3 protein. This sample has around 450,000 distinct CDR3 sequences; about 15% occur once, and the top ten carry 12% to 15%. Sample: blood. These receptors were taken from a woman between 18 and 30 years old with Graves' hyperthyroidism.

Many counts were recorded for this clonotype. The rearrangement links TRBV11-2 to TRBJ2-2; no clear D gene. This CDR3 has 17 amino acids. The germline V gene has CDR1 SGHAT and CDR2 FQNNGV. V was shortened by 1 base and J by 0 bases, with 12 bases between the two germline ends. CDR3 in amino acids: CASSLGPPRPNTGELFF. In DNA, the CDR3 is TGTGCCAGCAGCTTAGGTCCCCCTAGGCCGAACACCGGGGAGCTGTTTTTT.

The chain uses TRBV7-9 and TRBJ2-7; possible D gene TRBD2, 5 bases. Germline V CDR1 and CDR2: SEHNR, FQNEAQ (reference sequence). The CDR3 sequence is 17 residues long. The ends were cut back, 5 bases at V and 1 base at J, with 21 bases in the middle. The CDR3 nucleotides read TGTGCCAGCAGCCCCCGACGGGCATGGGAGATGTCCTACGAGCAGTACTTC. Translating gives CASSPRRAWEMSYEQYF.

This chain uses TRBV6-1 with TRBJ2-5; 7 bases line up with TRBD1. The germline gives CDR1 MNHNS, CDR2 SASEGT. The CDR3 extends over 14 amino acids. J lost 5 bases, V lost 9 bases, and 12 bases had no gene match. The CDR3 DNA is TGTGCCAGGATCCAGGGGGTTTGTATTGAGACCCAGTACTTC. Translating it yields CARIQGVCIETQYF.

In this sample, this clonotype turned up many times. The gene calls are TRBV18 and TRBJ2-5; no clear D. Germline V gene lookup returns CDR1 KGHSH and CDR2 LQKENI. The ends were cut back, 6 bases at V and 2 bases at J, with 13 bases in the middle. The CDR3 is made up of 14 amino acids. The CDR3 sequence is CASSRMARQETQYF. In DNA form, the CDR3 reads TGTGCCAGCTCCCGTATGGCGAGACAAGAGACCCAGTACTTC.

This rearrangement joins TRBV20-1 to TRBJ1-5; D possibly corresponds to TRBD1 (6 bases). The ends were cut back, 1 base at V and 2 bases at J, with 18 bases in the middle. The CDR3 has 17 residues. Germline-derived CDR1 and CDR2 are DFQATT and SNEGSKA (reference sequence). The CDR3 region is CSARGEVGGVGNQPQHF. The CDR3 DNA follows: TGCAGTGCTAGAGGAGAGGTGGGGGGCGTCGGCAATCAGCCCCAGCATTTT.

The V and J genes are TRBV19 and TRBJ2-1; TRBD1 matches 10 bases. CDR1 and CDR2 from the germline V gene are LNHDA and SQIVND (reference sequence). The CDR3 is 14 residues long. V shed 3 bases and J 8 bases; nucleotides not matched to a gene: 4. CDR3 sequence reads: CASSIPGQGHEQFF. The CDR3 DNA reads TGTGCCAGTAGTATTCCGGGACAGGGGCATGAGCAGTTCTTC. The full variable domain, with the rest looked up from reference TRBV19 and TRBJ2-1, is DGGITQSPKYLFRKEGQNVTLSCEQNLNHDAMYWYRQDPGQGLRLIYYSQIVNDFQKGDIAEGYSVSREKKESFPLTVTSAQKNPTAFYLCASSIPGQGHEQFFGPGTRLTVL.

This clonotype was counted many times. The chain combines TRBV6-2 or TRBV6-3 with TRBJ2-1, with 7 bases lining up with TRBD2. Germline V gene lookup returns CDR1 MNHEY and CDR2 SVGEGT. With V trimmed by 4 bases and J by 9 bases, 9 bases remained unmatched. The CDR3 runs 14 residues. CDR3 nucleotides: TGTGCCAGCAGTTTAAGGCGGGAGTGGGGTGAGCAGTTCTTC. Translation: CASSLRREWGEQFF.

The V and J genes are TRBV5-1 and TRBJ2-7; a weak D match, TRBD2 (6 bases). This CDR3 is 15 amino acids long. The germline CDR1 and CDR2 sequences are SGHRS and YFSETQ. Trimming left V 4 bases short and J 7 bases short, with 21 bases between. CDR3 DNA: TGCGCCAGCAGCCCGGAAGCCGGGACTTCCTCGGAGCAGTACTTC. Its translation is CASSPEAGTSSEQYF.

There are a few counts of this clonotype. The V and J genes are TRBV9 and TRBJ2-1; perhaps TRBD2 as D (6 bases). The ends were cut back, 4 bases at V and 10 bases at J, with 21 bases in the middle. The CDR3 is 15 residues long. Germline V gene data show CDR1 as SGDLS and CDR2 as YYNGEE. Here the CDR3 reads CASSLGDFTKGEQFF. Here the CDR3 DNA reads TGTGCCAGCAGCCTAGGGGACTTTACAAAGGGCGAGCAGTTCTTC. Full variable domain (outside the CDR3, taken from reference TRBV9 and TRBJ2-1): DSGVTQTPKHLITATGQRVTLRCSPRSGDLSVYWYQQSLDQGLQFLIQYYNGEERAKGNILERFSAQQFPDLHSELNLSSLELGDSALYFCASSLGDFTKGEQFFGPGTRLTVL.

This clonotype was detected many times. The chain has TRBV20-1 and TRBJ2-7; 9 positions agree with TRBD1. This CDR3 comprises 15 residues. The germline CDR1 and CDR2 sequences are DFQATT and SNEGSKA (reference sequence). With 6 bases clipped from V and 6 bases from J, the junction kept 15 bases outside the gene matches. CDR3 loop: CSAGPTGTGQREQYF. In DNA, the CDR3 is TGCAGTGCAGGACCCACCGGGACAGGGCAACGCGAGCAGTACTTC.

This clonotype was seen many times. Germline is not matched at one junction end, which may reflect a read error. This chain joins TRBV12-3 or TRBV12-4 and TRBJ2-2; possibly TRBD2 for D (6 bases). The length of the CDR3 is 14 residues. Here the CDR3 reads CASSTRGNAGELFF. In DNA form, the CDR3 reads TGTGCCAGCAGCACTCGGGGGAACGCCGGGGAGCTGTTTTTT.

The rearrangement links TRBV12-3 or TRBV12-4 to TRBJ2-1; D ambiguous. This CDR3 contains 21 residues. V lost 3 bases and J 3 bases, leaving 30 bases between the germline ends. CDR3 nucleotide sequence: TGTGCCAGCAGTTTTTGCCTTGTTCGGTGGGTCCGGCCGAAGAGCTACAATGAGCAGTTCTTC. This translates into CASSFCLVRWVRPKSYNEQFF.

This clonotype was recorded at least ten times. The chain employs TRBV7-9 and TRBJ2-7; D assignment may be TRBD1 or TRBD2 (6 bases each). V shed 2 bases and J shed 5 bases, with 13 bases lying between them. The CDR3 runs 14 residues. CDR1 and CDR2 (germline): SEHNR, FQNEAQ (reference sequence). The chain's CDR3 is CASSLSRRDNEQYF. CDR3 nucleotides: TGTGCCAGCAGCTTATCTCGGCGGGACAACGAGCAGTACTTC.